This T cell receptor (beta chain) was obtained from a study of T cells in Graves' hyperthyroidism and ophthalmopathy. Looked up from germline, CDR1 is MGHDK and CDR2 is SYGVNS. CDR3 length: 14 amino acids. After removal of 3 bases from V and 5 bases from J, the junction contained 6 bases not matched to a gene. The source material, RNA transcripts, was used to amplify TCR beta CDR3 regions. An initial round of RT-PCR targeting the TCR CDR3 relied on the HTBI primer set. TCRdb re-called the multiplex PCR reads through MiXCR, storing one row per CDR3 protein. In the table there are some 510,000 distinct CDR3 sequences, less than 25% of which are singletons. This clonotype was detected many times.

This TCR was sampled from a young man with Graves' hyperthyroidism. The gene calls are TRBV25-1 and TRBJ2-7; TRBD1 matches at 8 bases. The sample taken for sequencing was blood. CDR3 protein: CASSDSPGGNEQYF. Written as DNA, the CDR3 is TGTGCCAGCAGTGATTCTCCAGGGGGCAACGAGCAGTACTTC.